Shown below are 3 T cell receptor beta chains from a single sample sequenced in a study of blood T cell repertoires in COVID-19. Measured with immunoSEQ multiplex PCR; TCRdb has only the in-frame clones, and not every one. The repertoire holds some 400,000 clones, with roughly 86% as singletons. The sample consisted of PBMCs or T cells enriched from blood (not recorded which). The receptors were sampled from a woman aged 25 to 39 who had recovered from COVID-19.

This chain connects TRBV12-3 or TRBV12-4 to TRBJ2-5; the D gene is possibly TRBD2 (6 bases). The CDR3 extends over 13 amino acids. Trimming stripped 6 bases from V and 5 bases from J, with 13 bases between. DNA of the CDR3: TGTGCCAGCAGCCCATATGGGGGGGAGACCCAGTACTTC. Its protein product is CASSPYGGETQYF.

J is TRBJ2-5 and V is TRBV19; D is possibly TRBD1 (6 bases). Germline V gene sequence: CDR1 LNHDA, CDR2 SQIVND (reference sequence). This CDR3 region has 16 residues. Deletions cut 4 bases from V and 5 bases from J, with 20 bases between. CDR3 sequence: CASSNDTGTLRETQYF. DNA for the CDR3: TGTGCCAGTAGTAACGACACCGGGACACTTCGGGAGACCCAGTACTTC.

The V gene is TRBV19, the J gene TRBJ1-5, with 7 nucleotides matching TRBD1. The V segment lost 3 bases and the J segment 5 bases; nucleotides outside the gene matches: 4. The V gene's germline CDR1 is LNHDA and CDR2 SQIVND (reference sequence). This CDR3 is built from 14 residues. The CDR3 DNA sequence: TGTGCCAGTAGTATCTGGGACAGATATCAGCCCCAGCATTTT. This translates into CASSIWDRYQPQHF.